This T cell receptor (beta chain) was profiled in a study of T cell clonality in common variable immunodeficiency. The assay was immunoSEQ multiplex PCR, and TCRdb's table has in-frame clones only and misses some. The sample has around 47,000 clones, none seen only once. There are many counts of this clone. Its target is unknown. The sequence runs out 3 residues before the end of the CDR3; the remainder is reconstructed from the germline J gene. Blood samples were heparinized, roughly 5 to 8 ml per donor. Overall study findings and caveats: CVID patient heterogeneity limited repertoire-clinical complication correlations.

Germline trimming cut 6 bases from V and 4 bases from J; bases unmatched to any gene: 13. The CDR3 has 16 residues. CDR1 MNHEY and CDR2 SVGEGT come from the germline V gene. The chain links TRBV6-2 or TRBV6-3 to TRBJ2-7, with 9 nucleotides matching TRBD2. The origin of this receptor is a person aged 18 to 75 in good health. Sequencing input: peripheral blood mononuclear cells. The part of the CDR3 DNA that was read is TGTGCCAGCAGACGATTAGCGGGAGATGGAAGTTACGAG. It codes for CASRRLAGDGSYE. The entire CDR3 reads CASRRLAGDGSYEQYF.